The source of this TCR beta chain is a study of early T cells in non-severe SARS-CoV-2 infection. Overall study context: With bulk RNA from unsorted whole blood as input, sequencing yielded unpaired chains.

TCRdb re-called the 5' RACE reads through MiXCR, storing one row per CDR3 protein. The table has about 79,000 distinct CDR3 sequences, 11% seen once; the top ten hold about 4.5%. This clonotype was seen a handful of times. Its specificity is unknown. Germline lookup yields CDR1 LGHNA and CDR2 YNFKEQ. This CDR3 has 15 residues. Trimming removed 0 bases from V and 5 bases from J, with 11 bases in between. Study-wide points: Private and CD4 specificities were missed by VDJdb matching, which favored anti-spike CD8 responses.

The TCR sequence derives from an adult who was a healthcare worker with PCR-confirmed SARS-CoV-2 infection or an uninfected control (not recorded which). Sequencing was carried out using whole blood. The rearrangement links TRBV4-2 to TRBJ1-5; possibly TRBD1 for D (5 bases). The CDR3 reads CASSQDAGRYQPQHF. The CDR3 DNA is TGTGCCAGCAGCCAAGACGCAGGGCGCTATCAGCCCCAGCATTTT.